The 11 T cell receptor beta chains reported below all come from one sample, sequenced in a study of blood T cell repertoires in COVID-19. Produced via immunoSEQ multiplex PCR; TCRdb's table is partial and in-frame only. The sample contains roughly 57,000 clones, over 70% of which appear only once. Sequencing was done on a sample of peripheral blood. The receptors here all came from a woman in her 70s with acute or convalescent COVID-19.

V and J are TRBV7-9 and TRBJ1-2; a weak D match, TRBD1 (5 bases). Germline V gene lookup returns CDR1 SEHNR and CDR2 FQNEAQ (reference sequence). V was shortened by 3 bases and J by 6 bases, with 17 bases between the two germline ends. This CDR3 comprises 15 residues. As DNA, the CDR3 is TGTGCCAGCAGCTTCCTTGGGGGGAGTGATAATGGCTACACCTTC. This gives the protein CASSFLGGSDNGYTF.

This chain joins TRBV24-1 and TRBJ2-3; the D gene is possibly TRBD1 (6 bases). V was pared by 6 bases and J by 7 bases, with 10 bases between. This CDR3 has 12 amino acids. CDR1 and CDR2 (germline): KGHDR, SFDVKD. The CDR3 here is CATSQQGNTQYF. Here the CDR3 DNA reads TGTGCCACCAGTCAACAGGGAAATACGCAGTATTTT.

This clone was detected only once. V and J are TRBV4-1 and TRBJ1-2; a weak D match, TRBD1 (5 bases). Germline V gene sequence: CDR1 MGHRA, CDR2 YSYEKL. V shed 3 bases and J shed 5 bases, with 16 bases lying between them. The CDR3 loop spans 15 amino acids. The CDR3 loop is CASSQTKTAGYGYTF. CDR3 bases: TGCGCCAGCAGCCAGACGAAAACGGCAGGGTATGGCTACACCTTC.

This clone was seen ten or more times. The chain is built from TRBV25-1 and TRBJ2-1, with 7 bases aligning to TRBD1. The CDR3 loop spans 13 amino acids. V was clipped by 6 bases and J by 6 bases; unmatched bases: 5. Germline loops: CDR1 MGHDK, CDR2 SYGVNS. CDR3 region: CASRAGGGNEQFF. Written as DNA, the CDR3 is TGTGCCAGCAGAGCAGGGGGTGGCAATGAGCAGTTCTTC.

The V and J genes are TRBV5-1 and TRBJ1-2, with unresolved D. The CDR3 is 11 amino acids. The V gene's germline CDR1 is SGHRS and CDR2 YFSETQ. With 4 bases removed from V and 8 bases from J, the gap between germline ends came to 9 bases. CDR3 amino acids: CASSPGRGYTF. In DNA form, the CDR3 reads TGCGCCAGCAGCCCCGGGAGAGGCTACACCTTC.

This rearrangement joins TRBV5-4 to TRBJ1-1; D gene uncertain. This CDR3 contains 16 residues. The V end was cut by 0 bases, the J end by 0 bases, with 12 bases between. The V gene's germline CDR1 is SGHNT and CDR2 YYREEE (reference sequence). CDR3 DNA: TGTGCCAGCAGCTTGGGGCGAACAGCCATGAACACTGAAGCTTTCTTT. This gives the protein CASSLGRTAMNTEAFF.

This clone occurred a few times. The chain joins TRBV2 to TRBJ1-1; 10 bases map to TRBD1. This CDR3 region has 13 residues. Trimming took 9 bases from V and 11 from J; bases not matched to a gene: 12. Germline V gene lookup returns CDR1 SNHLY and CDR2 FYNNEI. CDR3 in DNA: TGTGCCAGGAGATCATTCGACAGGGGGCCCGCTTTCTTT. Its protein product is CARRSFDRGPAFF.

The chain is built from TRBV30 and TRBJ1-2; maybe TRBD1 (5 bases). Trimming left V 3 bases short and J 8 bases short, with 10 bases between. CDR3 length: 11 residues. Germline V gives CDR1 GTSNPN, CDR2 SVGIG (reference sequence). The CDR3 spells CAWRKGVGYTF. CDR3 nucleotides: TGTGCCTGGAGGAAAGGGGTCGGCTACACCTTC.

V gene TRBV5-5 combines with J gene TRBJ2-1; 9 nucleotides align to TRBD1. Germline V gives CDR1 SGHKS, CDR2 YYEKEE (reference sequence). CDR3 length: 16 residues. Trimming took 3 bases from V and 2 from J; bases not matched to a gene: 6. CDR3 DNA: TGTGCCAGCAGCTGGGGACAGGGCCTGACCTACAATGAGCAGTTCTTC. This sequence encodes CASSWGQGLTYNEQFF.

V usage is TRBV4-1 and J usage is TRBJ1-2; possible D gene TRBD1, 5 bases. This CDR3 has 11 amino acids. V lost 4 bases to trimming and J lost 8 bases, with 8 bases between them. CDR1 MGHRA and CDR2 YSYEKL come from the germline V gene. This CDR3 is CASSLGGGYTF. Here the CDR3 DNA reads TGCGCCAGCAGCCTCGGGGGGGGCTACACCTTC.

This clone has more than one count but fewer than ten. The J gene is TRBJ1-1, the V gene TRBV6-5; D is possibly TRBD1 (6 bases). Germline V CDR1 and CDR2: MNHEY, SVGAGI. This CDR3 contains 15 residues. V lost 0 bases and J lost 4, with 12 bases in between. CDR3 DNA: TGTGCCAGCAGTTACTCGATCCAGGGGACCACTGAAGCTTTCTTT. Its protein is CASSYSIQGTTEAFF.